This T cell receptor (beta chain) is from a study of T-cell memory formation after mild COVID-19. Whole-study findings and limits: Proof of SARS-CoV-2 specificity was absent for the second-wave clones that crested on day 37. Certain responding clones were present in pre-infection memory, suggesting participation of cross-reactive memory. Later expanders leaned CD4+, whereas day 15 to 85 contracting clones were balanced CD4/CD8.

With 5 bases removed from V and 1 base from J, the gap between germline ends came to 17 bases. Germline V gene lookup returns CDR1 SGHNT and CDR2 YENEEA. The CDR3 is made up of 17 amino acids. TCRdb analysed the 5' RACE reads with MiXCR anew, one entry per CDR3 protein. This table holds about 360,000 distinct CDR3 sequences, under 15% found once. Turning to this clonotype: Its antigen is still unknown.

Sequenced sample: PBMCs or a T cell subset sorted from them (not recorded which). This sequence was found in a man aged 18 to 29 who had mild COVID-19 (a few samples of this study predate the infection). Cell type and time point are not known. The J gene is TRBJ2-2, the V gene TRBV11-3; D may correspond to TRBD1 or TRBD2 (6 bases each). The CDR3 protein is CASSHRGRAGNTGELFF. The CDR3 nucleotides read TGTGCCAGCAGCCATCGGGGGCGAGCGGGGAACACCGGGGAGCTGTTTTTT.